This T cell receptor (beta chain) was captured in a study of monozygotic twins with inflammatory bowel disease (dated by TCRdb to about 2019). For context, the study as a whole: A total of roughly 28 monozygotic twin pairs were included in the full study, comprising nine German pairs (four IBD-concordant, five IBD-discordant) and 19 IBD-discordant Danish pairs. Disease-associated traits were sought mainly through comparisons between IBD patients and their genetically identical healthy co-twins within discordant pairs. Each individual had, on average, about 151 000 unique TCRalpha sequences and 181 000 unique TCRbeta sequences available for analysis.

The library came from 5' RACE. Each TCR library was prepared from roughly 3.5 ug of total RNA. For each sample, cDNA synthesis was carried out in eight separate reactions using SMARTScribe reverse transcriptase. During cDNA synthesis, unique molecular identifiers containing a 6-nucleotide sample barcode were introduced by template switching. TCRalpha and TCRbeta cDNA was amplified in two nested PCRs of roughly 16 and 10 cycles, and bead purification was carried out after each PCR. Before amplification, the cDNA was treated with uracil DNA-glycosylase and purified using the QIAquick PCR purification kit. The second PCR added Illumina TruSeq-compatible adapters along with sample-specific barcodes. TapeStation and Qubit were used to check library quality and concentration, and 5 ng of each library was pooled. Sequencing of pooled libraries was carried out on an Illumina HiSeq2500 single-index Rapid Run using 2 x 100 bp reads and custom sequencing primers. The authors' analysis ran thus. MiGEC version 1.2.6 was used for UMI-based consensus assembly, which corrected PCR and sequencing errors. V(D)J alignment, clonotype assembly and CDR3 extraction were performed with MiXCR version 2.1.1. To normalise gene usage, clonotype sharing and MAIT/NKT TCR abundance, the analysis used the top 1000, 10 000 and 20 000 clonotypes per sample. Diversity was computed as the inverse Simpson index with the vegan R package after downsampling to 27 000 UMIs. Statistical testing used paired Mann-Whitney U tests on the discordant twin pairs and applied Benjamini-Hochberg correction for multiple testing. TCRdb reprocessed the raw reads; every CDR3 protein sequence is a single record, and DNA is not supplied. It is TCRdb's table, rather than the study itself, that gives the V and J calls and clone size. For this sample, the table gives 93,000 or so distinct CDR3 sequences. About 2% of the sample is in the top ten clones.

CDR1 SQVTM and CDR2 ANQGSEA were looked up in the germline V gene. Counted from cysteine to phenylalanine, this CDR3 has 17 amino acids. The DNA is unrecorded. From each donor, a roughly 2.5 ml peripheral blood sample was collected into PAXgene tubes and stored at -80 degrees C. Without T cell sorting, total RNA was isolated from whole blood using the PAXgene blood miRNA kit on an automated QIAcube. Peripheral blood from monozygotic twin pairs who were concordant or discordant for inflammatory bowel disease underwent deep TCRalpha and TCRbeta repertoire profiling using unique molecular barcoding. Smoking habits were recorded for all twin pairs, and each individual was classified as a current, former or never smoker. Broad study findings and their caveats: Because patients were on differing immunosuppressive treatments, the repertoires may have picked up extra background noise and inter-individual variability. IBD patients had lower TCRbeta repertoire diversity, measured by the inverse Simpson index, than their healthy co-twins. Concordant and discordant twins showed no difference in repertoire similarity, possibly because of limited statistical power. The analysis was unable to tell different T cell subtypes apart. The results gave no support for a single strong signal or clonotype linked to IBD. IBD patients shared fewer clonotypes with other individuals than healthy twins did, most markedly in patients showing signs of disease activity.

Remarks on this clonotype: Which antigen it targets is not known.

The TCR was taken from a human donor with ulcerative colitis or Crohn's disease, or a healthy co-twin of an affected twin (not recorded which). Sequenced material: blood. The rearrangement combines TRBV29-1 with TRBJ1-6; TCRdb picks TRBD1, but there is no DNA to check that call. The CDR3 protein: CSVRAGDTSSYNSPLHF.